The next 24 T cell receptor beta chains were all read from a single sample in a study of T cells in Graves' hyperthyroidism and ophthalmopathy. Amplification yielded TCR beta CDR3 regions, with RNA transcripts as the source. The study used the HTBI primer set for a first-round RT-PCR of the TCR CDR3. TCRdb re-called the multiplex PCR reads through MiXCR, storing one row per CDR3 protein. Among more than 45,000 distinct CDR3 sequences listed, around half were seen once. Input material: blood. The receptors derive from a woman aged 25 to 45 with Graves' ophthalmopathy.

Here the CDR3 reads CASAGTGSNSPLHF. CDR3 DNA sequence: TGTGCCAGTGCCGGGACAGGCAGCAATTCACCCCTCCACTTT. The rearrangement links TRBV19 to TRBJ1-6; 8 bases line up with TRBD1. Germline V gene lookup returns CDR1 LNHDA and CDR2 SQIVND (reference sequence). CDR3 length: 14 amino acids. The trim removed 8 bases at V and 7 bases at J, leaving 7 bases unmatched.

In its sample, this clonotype was seen a few times. This chain connects TRBV28 to TRBJ2-7; D assignment may be TRBD1 or TRBD2 (5 bases each). V was clipped by 4 bases and J by 1 base, with 20 bases between them. The CDR3 spans 17 residues. Germline loops: CDR1 MDHEN, CDR2 SYDVKM. The CDR3 protein is CASSYNRPGRPSYEQYF. DNA for the CDR3: TGTGCCAGCAGTTATAATCGTCCGGGACGGCCGTCCTACGAGCAGTACTTC.

In regard to this clonotype: Given a much more abundant clone one base away, this may be a read error. The CDR3 carries no conserved terminal phenylalanine or tryptophan, so it likely arises from a read error. The genes are TRBV14 and TRBJ2-7; D remains unclear. CDR1 SGHDN and CDR2 FVKESK come from the germline V gene. The CDR3 extends over 14 amino acids. Trimming cost V 4 bases and J 4 bases, with 14 bases left between them. CDR3 DNA: TGTGCCAGCAGCCCGGTCTTTTCCGGTTACGAGCAGTACCTC. Amino acids: CASSPVFSGYEQYL.

This clonotype was found many times. The gene calls are TRBV5-1 and TRBJ2-7; D possibly corresponds to TRBD2 (6 bases). Trimming removed 1 base from V and 2 bases from J, with 16 bases in between. This CDR3 has 16 residues. The germline gives CDR1 SGHRS, CDR2 YFSETQ. The CDR3 reads CASSLNGGGIAYEQYF. The CDR3 nucleotides read TGCGCCAGCAGCTTGAATGGGGGAGGTATCGCCTACGAGCAGTACTTC.

Notes on this clonotype: The junction departs from the called germline gene at one end, perhaps through a read error. The chain has TRBV7-2 and TRBJ1-1; unclear D gene. This CDR3 has 11 amino acids. Germline V CDR1 and CDR2: SGHTA, FQGNSA. The CDR3 nucleotides are TGTGTCAGCAGCTTGGCTAGCGGAGCTTTCTTT. It encodes CVSSLASGAFF.

This clonotype was seen many times. The chain has TRBV4-2 and TRBJ1-6, with D perhaps matching TRBD1 (6 bases). Looked up from germline, CDR1 is LGHNA and CDR2 is YNFKEQ. Trimming cost V 7 bases and J 5 bases, with 15 bases left between them. The CDR3 runs 15 residues. CDR3 DNA sequence: TGTGCCAGCACCTCGGGGGCGACTGATAATTCACCCCTCCACTTT. Its protein product is CASTSGATDNSPLHF.

This clonotype was seen a handful of times. This sequence joins TRBV28 and TRBJ2-7; 7 nucleotides agree with TRBD1. V dropped 5 bases and J dropped 2; count of bases not matched to a gene: 9. The CDR3 loop spans 15 amino acids. CDR1 and CDR2 (germline): MDHEN, SYDVKM. CDR3 in DNA: TGTGCCAGCAGTCGAGACAGGGTCGGGACCTACGAGCAGTACTTC. As protein: CASSRDRVGTYEQYF.

This clonotype occurred many times. The V and J genes are TRBV4-1 and TRBJ2-3, with TRBD1 matching over 9 bases. CDR1 is MGHRA, CDR2 YSYEKL, per germline. This CDR3 has 16 residues. Unmatched junction bases numbered 4, after V lost 0 bases and J lost 3 bases. In DNA, the CDR3 is TGCGCCAGCAGCCAAGATACAGGGGGCGGGACAGATACGCAGTATTTT. Translation: CASSQDTGGGTDTQYF.

The gene calls are TRBV7-2 and TRBJ2-5; the D is unclear. From germline, CDR1 is SGHTA and CDR2 FQGNSA. The CDR3 length is 12 residues. Trimming cost V 4 bases and J 2 bases, with 5 bases left between them. The CDR3 sequence is CASSWGQETQYF. CDR3 bases: TGTGCCAGCAGCTGGGGACAAGAGACCCAGTACTTC. Supplemented by reference TRBV7-2 and TRBJ2-5, the full variable domain reads GAGVSQSPSNKVTEKGKDVELRCDPISGHTALYWYRQSLGQGLEFLIYFQGNSAPDKSGLPSDRFSAERTGGSVSTLTIQRTQQEDSAVYLCASSWGQETQYFGPGTRLLVL.

This chain connects TRBV28 to TRBJ1-5; 8 bases are a match to TRBD1. The CDR3 loop spans 17 amino acids. Germline values: CDR1 MDHEN, CDR2 SYDVKM. The J segment lost 5 bases and the V segment lost 2 bases, leaving 11 bases of the junction unmatched. The CDR3 reads CASSLPDRGNGDQPQHF. In DNA, the CDR3 is TGTGCCAGCAGTTTACCCGACAGGGGCAATGGGGATCAGCCCCAGCATTTT.

The genes are TRBV19 and TRBJ1-2; 7 bases are shared with TRBD1. V gave up 7 bases and J gave up 8 bases; unmatched junction bases: 13. The CDR3 runs 14 residues. The germline V gene encodes CDR1 LNHDA and CDR2 SQIVND (reference sequence). CDR3 region: CASNSRDRRGGYTF. The CDR3 DNA is TGTGCCAGTAACTCTCGGGACAGACGGGGCGGCTACACCTTC. Filled out from reference TRBV19 and TRBJ1-2, the complete variable domain reads DGGITQSPKYLFRKEGQNVTLSCEQNLNHDAMYWYRQDPGQGLRLIYYSQIVNDFQKGDIAEGYSVSREKKESFPLTVTSAQKNPTAFYLCASNSRDRRGGYTFGSGTRLTVV.

This clonotype was seen ten or more times. The chain combines TRBV7-9 with TRBJ2-5; 9 positions match TRBD1. This CDR3 region has 15 residues. Germline V gene lookup returns CDR1 SEHNR and CDR2 FQNEAQ (reference sequence). V lost 2 bases, J lost 5 bases, and 6 bases stayed unmatched. CDR3 coding DNA: TGTGCCAGCAGCTTATCGGGACAGGGTACGGAGACCCAGTACTTC. As protein: CASSLSGQGTETQYF.

This clonotype was counted ten times or more. The chain recombines TRBV11-3 with TRBJ2-3; D gene unclear. Looked up from germline, CDR1 is SGHNT and CDR2 is YENEEA. The V and J ends lost 4 bases and 6 bases respectively, with 8 bases between them. This CDR3 region has 12 residues. This chain's CDR3 is CASSSNGDTQYF. The CDR3 coding sequence is TGTGCCAGCAGCTCAAACGGGGATACGCAGTATTTT. Full variable domain (remainder filled in from reference TRBV11-3 and TRBJ2-3): EAGVVQSPRYKIIEKKQPVAFWCNPISGHNTLYWYLQNLGQGPELLIRYENEEAVDDSQLPKDRFSAERLKGVDSTLKIQPAELGDSAVYLCASSSNGDTQYFGPGTRLTVL.

This clonotype was detected ten times or more. The rearrangement links TRBV4-2 to TRBJ2-3; 8 bases fit TRBD2. After removal of 2 bases from V and 5 bases from J, the junction contained 9 bases not matched to a gene. The CDR3 consists of 16 residues. In germline, CDR1 is LGHNA, CDR2 YNFKEQ. This CDR3 is CASSQTRGGNQDTQYF. The CDR3 bases are TGTGCCAGCAGCCAAACCCGGGGGGGAAACCAAGATACGCAGTATTTT.

This clonotype occurred many times. V and J are TRBV20-1 and TRBJ1-6, with 8 nucleotides matching TRBD1. The V segment lost 0 bases and the J segment 10 bases; nucleotides outside the gene matches: 5. Germline CDR1 and CDR2: DFQATT and SNEGSKA (reference sequence). This CDR3 region has 14 residues. The DNA for the CDR3 is TGCAGTGCTAGAGAAAGGACAGGGTCATCACCCCTCCACTTT. It translates to CSARERTGSSPLHF.

This clonotype was seen only once. Sequence at one end of the junction differs from germline and may be a read error. The chain has TRBV6-5 and TRBJ2-7, with 8 positions matching TRBD1. Germline assignment: CDR1 MNHEY and CDR2 SVGAGI. The CDR3 is made up of 15 amino acids. This chain's CDR3 is CANSYPRQGRTEQYF. In DNA form, the CDR3 reads TGTGCCAACAGTTACCCTAGACAGGGGCGGACAGAGCAGTACTTC.

CDR3 coding DNA: TGTGCCACCAGTGATGTGGGACAGGGGTTAGGTGGCTACACCTTC. It is translated as CATSDVGQGLGGYTF. The chain couples TRBV24-1 to TRBJ1-2; TRBD1 matches at 10 bases. The CDR3 is 15 residues long. Germline loops: CDR1 KGHDR, CDR2 SFDVKD. V trimming: 3 bases; J trimming: 7 bases; junction bases outside the gene matches: 7.

In this sample, this clonotype turned up many times. The rearrangement links TRBV28 to TRBJ1-2; D is perhaps TRBD1 (5 bases). This CDR3 is built from 11 residues. CDR1 MDHEN and CDR2 SYDVKM come from the germline V gene. V was cut by 7 bases and J by 6 bases, with 9 bases left in between. The CDR3 is CASTGRDGYTF. The CDR3 DNA sequence: TGTGCCAGCACGGGACGTGATGGCTACACCTTC.

The rearrangement uses TRBV20-1 and TRBJ1-5, with a tentative D call TRBD1 (5 bases). The CDR3 loop spans 15 amino acids. The germline V gene has CDR1 DFQATT and CDR2 SNEGSKA (reference sequence). Trimming pared 5 bases from V and 3 bases from J, leaving 17 bases between. The CDR3 sequence is CSALWDRRINQPQHF. DNA of the CDR3: TGCAGTGCTTTGTGGGACCGCCGGATCAATCAGCCCCAGCATTTT.

The chain carries TRBV7-2 and TRBJ2-3, with a weak D call TRBD2 (5 bases). The CDR3 is 13 residues long. Looked up from germline, CDR1 is SGHTA and CDR2 is FQGNSA. V lost 3 bases and J lost 11, with 15 bases in between. CDR3 amino acids: CASSFGRLEKQYF. The DNA of the CDR3 is TGTGCCAGCAGCTTTGGGAGATTAGAAAAGCAGTATTTT.

The chain has TRBV9 and TRBJ2-5; unclear D gene. Trimming cost V 4 bases and J 4 bases, with 17 bases left between them. The CDR3 length is 15 residues. Germline loops: CDR1 SGDLS, CDR2 YYNGEE. The CDR3: CASSSQRGRTETQYF. CDR3 nucleotides: TGTGCCAGCAGCTCCCAACGCGGCAGGACAGAGACCCAGTACTTC.

This clonotype appeared many times. V usage is TRBV12-3 or TRBV12-4 and J usage is TRBJ2-2; no definite D call. The V end lost 2 bases, the J end lost 0 bases, and 10 bases lay between the germline ends. This CDR3 is built from 16 residues. The CDR3 coding sequence is TGTGCCAGCAGTTTAATTAAGGGTTCGAACACCGGGGAGCTGTTTTTT. The encoded protein is CASSLIKGSNTGELFF.

V usage is TRBV7-2 and J usage is TRBJ2-7, with D perhaps matching TRBD1 (5 bases). Germline assignment: CDR1 SGHTA and CDR2 FQGNSA. The CDR3 covers 14 residues. V lost 3 bases and J lost 5, with 14 bases in between. CDR3 amino acids: CASSFRSGANEQYF. The CDR3 DNA reads as TGTGCCAGCAGCTTCAGGTCTGGGGCCAACGAGCAGTACTTC.

The chain employs TRBV28 and TRBJ2-7; perhaps TRBD1 as D (5 bases). The CDR3 contains 14 residues. Trimming took 3 bases from V and 7 from J, leaving 16 bases between them. Germline CDR1 and CDR2: MDHEN and SYDVKM. The CDR3 region is CASSFERGVGEQYF. In DNA form, the CDR3 reads TGTGCCAGCAGTTTTGAAAGGGGCGTGGGGGAGCAGTACTTC.